This entry lists 19 T cell receptor beta chains sequenced from one sample in a study of shared T cell receptors in the human thymus. Method: immunoSEQ multiplex PCR; TCRdb's copy keeps in-frame clones and lacks some. Of about 380,000 clones in the sample, around 93% are singletons; the top ten hold 0.015% to 0.02%. The sequenced sample consisted of thymocytes. These receptors were collected from a human donor.

The chain is built from TRBV14 and TRBJ2-1, with 8 bases that match TRBD2. J gave up 3 bases and V 0 bases, and 1 base lay outside the gene matches. The CDR3 is made up of 15 amino acids. Germline assignment: CDR1 SGHDN and CDR2 FVKESK. Written as DNA, the CDR3 is TGTGCCAGCAGCCAAGACCTAGCGGGCTACAATGAGCAGTTCTTC. Its protein is CASSQDLAGYNEQFF.

The V gene is TRBV12-2, the J gene TRBJ2-3; the table calls TRBD2, which could not be checked here. TRBV12-2 is a pseudogene. This CDR3 has 15 amino acids. The CDR3 nucleotides read TGTGCAAGTCGCCCAAGGACTGGCGACACAGATACGCAGTATTTT. Translated, it gives CASRPRTGDTDTQYF.

The chain recombines TRBV23-1 with TRBJ1-2; D is unresolved. TRBV23-1 is labeled an ORF, and its function is uncertain. The CDR3 covers 8 residues. With 10 bases removed from V and 7 bases from J, the gap between germline ends came to 4 bases. CDR3 protein: CAKLGYTF. DNA of the CDR3: TGCGCCAAGCTTGGCTACACCTTC.

The chain is built from TRBV7-2 and TRBJ2-3, with D uncertain. The CDR3 consists of 14 residues. CDR1 is SGHTA and CDR2 is FQGNSA in the germline V gene. V was pared by 1 base and J by 4 bases, with 9 bases between. In nucleotides, the CDR3 is TGTGCCAGCAGCTTAGGCGTGTTCGCAGATACGCAGTATTTT. Translating it yields CASSLGVFADTQYF.

The CDR3 is CASSIRRDFQETQYF. CDR3 nucleotide sequence: TGTGCCAGTAGTATACGGCGGGACTTCCAAGAGACCCAGTACTTC. V is TRBV19 and J is TRBJ2-5; perhaps TRBD2 as D (6 bases). V lost 2 bases and J 1 base, leaving 11 bases between the germline ends. Germline CDR1 is LNHDA and CDR2 is SQIVND (reference sequence). The CDR3 spans 15 residues.

V usage is TRBV4-3 and J usage is TRBJ2-1, with D uncertain. Germline V CDR1 and CDR2: LGHNA, YSLEER. The CDR3 sequence is 14 residues long. Between the trimmed V and J ends, which lost 4 bases and 4 bases, there was a span of 11 bases. The CDR3 is CASSRCLRYNEQFF. Here the CDR3 DNA reads TGCGCCAGCAGCCGTTGTTTGCGGTACAATGAGCAGTTCTTC.

This chain joins TRBV27 and TRBJ2-1; 9 nucleotides match TRBD2. The CDR3 is made up of 20 amino acids. Germline values: CDR1 MNHEY, CDR2 SMNVEV (reference sequence). Trimming at V came to 0 bases and at J to 2 bases, leaving 14 bases not matched to a gene. CDR3 residues: CASSLSPRAGGLPPYNEQFF. The DNA of the CDR3 is TGTGCCAGCAGTTTATCCCCGCGAGCGGGAGGCTTACCACCCTACAATGAGCAGTTCTTC.

The chain recombines TRBV28 with TRBJ1-5; weak D call: TRBD1 (6 bases). The CDR3 is made up of 15 amino acids. Germline V lookup: CDR1 MDHEN, CDR2 SYDVKM. The V and J ends lost 4 bases and 5 bases respectively, with 15 bases between them. The CDR3 DNA sequence: TGTGCCAGCAGTTCGGACAACAGGGCGGATCAGCCCCAGCATTTT. This codes for CASSSDNRADQPQHF.

The chain has TRBV6-5 and TRBJ2-7; D might be TRBD1 (5 bases). Trimming cost V 2 bases and J 0 bases, with 5 bases left between them. The germline V gene encodes CDR1 MNHEY and CDR2 SVGAGI. CDR3 length: 13 residues. CDR3: CASSYDSSYEQYF. The CDR3 DNA reads TGTGCCAGCAGTTACGACAGCTCCTACGAGCAGTACTTC.

J is TRBJ2-4 and V is TRBV5-5, with 9 nucleotides matching TRBD1. The CDR3 totals 18 residues. Per germline, CDR1 SGHKS and CDR2 YYEKEE (reference sequence). Trimming removed 2 bases from V and 0 bases from J; junction bases left unmatched: 9. This CDR3 is CASSFFHRGQLAKNIQYF. The CDR3 coding sequence is TGTGCCAGCAGCTTCTTCCACAGGGGGCAACTAGCCAAAAACATTCAGTACTTC.

The chain is built from TRBV29-1 and TRBJ1-1; D not resolved. The CDR3 sequence is 12 residues long. V was pared by 2 bases and J by 2 bases, with 6 bases between. The germline gives CDR1 SQVTM, CDR2 ANQGSEA. The CDR3 reads CSVESENTEAFF. The CDR3, as DNA: TGCAGCGTTGAATCGGAAAACACTGAAGCTTTCTTT.

CDR3 region: CASSPPTGPYEQYF. The CDR3 coding sequence is TGTGCCAGCAGCCCCCCCACAGGCCCCTACGAGCAGTACTTC. This rearrangement joins TRBV28 to TRBJ2-7; TRBD1 is a possible D gene (5 bases). V was cut by 6 bases and J by 2 bases, with 14 bases left in between. Germline V gene sequence: CDR1 MDHEN, CDR2 SYDVKM. The CDR3 consists of 14 residues.

This clone was observed a single time. V is TRBV7-2 and J is TRBJ2-1, with 13 bases fitting TRBD2. Germline V gives CDR1 SGHTA, CDR2 FQGNSA. The CDR3 runs to 16 residues. Trimming at V came to 5 bases and at J to 8 bases, leaving 9 bases not matched to a gene. CDR3 in DNA: TGTGCCAGCAGCACCTCGACTAGCGGGAGGACTGATGAGCAGTTCTTC. The encoded protein is CASSTSTSGRTDEQFF.

The V and J genes are TRBV28 and TRBJ2-7; 7 bases match TRBD2. The length of the CDR3 is 16 residues. The germline V gene has CDR1 MDHEN and CDR2 SYDVKM. V dropped 6 bases and J dropped 2; count of bases not matched to a gene: 13. CDR3 in amino acids: CASSGRSGRGTYEQYF. For the CDR3, the DNA is TGTGCCAGCAGCGGGAGGAGTGGGAGAGGGACCTACGAGCAGTACTTC.

The chain employs TRBV7-8 and TRBJ2-7, with a tentative D call TRBD2 (6 bases). This CDR3 is 17 amino acids long. V was cut by 4 bases and J by 2 bases, with 21 bases left in between. Germline V CDR1 and CDR2: SGHVS, FQNEAQ. CDR3 sequence reads: CASSCLRGAGNTYEQYF. As DNA, the CDR3 is TGTGCCAGCAGCTGCCTCCGAGGAGCGGGCAACACCTACGAGCAGTACTTC.

The rearrangement links TRBV13 to TRBJ2-7, with TRBD1 matching over 8 bases. CDR1 and CDR2 from the germline V gene are PRHDT and FYEKMQ (reference sequence). The CDR3 spans 14 residues. The V and J ends lost 5 bases and 3 bases, in that order; junction bases with no gene match: 6. The CDR3 spells CASSDGQGIYEQYF. The CDR3 nucleotides read TGTGCCAGCAGCGATGGACAGGGCATCTACGAGCAGTACTTC.

The chain employs TRBV2 and TRBJ2-1; TRBD1 agrees at 9 bases. The CDR3 sequence is 14 residues long. Unmatched junction bases numbered 6, after V lost 5 bases and J lost 7 bases. Germline V lookup: CDR1 SNHLY, CDR2 FYNNEI. The CDR3 loop reads CASSSGTGMNEQFF. Here the CDR3 DNA reads TGTGCCAGCAGTTCGGGGACAGGGATGAATGAGCAGTTCTTC.

The gene calls are TRBV18 and TRBJ2-5; weak D call: TRBD2 (6 bases). Germline CDR1 KGHSH, CDR2 LQKENI. The CDR3 length is 14 residues. V lost 3 bases and J lost 1, with 9 bases in between. CDR3 sequence (DNA): TGTGCCAGCTCACCGGGGACTGGCCAAGAGACCCAGTACTTC. It is translated as CASSPGTGQETQYF.

J is TRBJ2-7 and V is TRBV6-6; D may be TRBD1 (5 bases). V was clipped by 6 bases and J by 1 base, with 16 bases between them. This CDR3 region has 15 residues. Germline V gene sequence: CDR1 MNHNY, CDR2 SVGAGI (reference sequence). The CDR3 DNA sequence: TGTGCCAGCAGCCGCCGGACACTGAAGTCCTACGAGCAGTACTTC. Translation: CASSRRTLKSYEQYF.